The rows below give T cell receptor beta chains drawn from one sample of a study of blood T cell repertoires in COVID-19. Profiled with immunoSEQ multiplex PCR; TCRdb holds only in-frame clones, not every one. The repertoire holds 200,000 to 250,000 clones, with more than 75% as singletons. Sequenced input: peripheral blood. The receptors stem from a woman between 65 and 79 years old with active or convalescent COVID-19. CDR3s include the opening cysteine and the closing phenylalanine or tryptophan. D genes are given only for firm matches. Not every row has a clone size; where given, it reads once, few, many or a size class.

cdr3_nt: TGTGCCAGCAGTGAAGGGACAGGGGGCCATTACAATGAGCAGTTCTTC
cdr3_aa: CASSEGTGGHYNEQFF
cdr3_length: 16
d_call: TRBD1
v_call: TRBV6-1
clone_size: .
j_call: TRBJ2-1

cdr3_nt: TGTGCCAGCAGCTTTCCGGGACAGGAGAATGAAAAACTGTTTTTT
cdr3_aa: CASSFPGQENEKLFF
cdr3_length: 15
d_call: TRBD1
v_call: TRBV5-4
clone_size: .
j_call: TRBJ1-4

cdr3_nt: TGTGCCAGCAGCTCCGGGACTAGCGGGGGACGGCCCCAAGAGACCCAGTACTTC
cdr3_aa: CASSSGTSGGRPQETQYF
cdr3_length: 18
d_call: TRBD2
v_call: TRBV7-9
clone_size: .
j_call: TRBJ2-5

cdr3_nt: TGTGCCAGCAGTTCGGGGGGCGGGGAGCTGTTTTTT
cdr3_aa: CASSSGGGELFF
cdr3_length: 12
d_call: TRBD2
v_call: TRBV6-2/TRBV6-3
clone_size: .
j_call: TRBJ2-2

cdr3_nt: TGTGCCAGCAGCTGGGGACAGACCTATAGCAATCAGCCCCAGCATTTT
cdr3_aa: CASSWGQTYSNQPQHF
cdr3_length: 16
d_call: TRBD1
v_call: TRBV5-5
clone_size: .
j_call: TRBJ1-5

cdr3_nt: TGTGCCAGTAGTACTAGCAGGGGACCCTACGAGCAGTACTTC
cdr3_aa: CASSTSRGPYEQYF
cdr3_length: 14
d_call: .
v_call: TRBV19
clone_size: few
j_call: TRBJ2-7

cdr3_nt: TGTGCCAGCAGCCCATTCGCCCGAAGCGAGTTCTTC
cdr3_aa: CASSPFARSEFF
cdr3_length: 12
d_call: .
v_call: TRBV6-2/TRBV6-3
clone_size: .
j_call: TRBJ2-1

cdr3_nt: TGTGCCAGCAGGGGACAGGGGGCGGTCGGCAATCAGCCCCAGCATTTT
cdr3_aa: CASRGQGAVGNQPQHF
cdr3_length: 16
d_call: TRBD1
v_call: TRBV6-6
clone_size: .
j_call: TRBJ1-5

cdr3_nt: TGTGCCAGCAGCCAGGGACTAGCGGGGGCCCCACTGTACTTC
cdr3_aa: CASSQGLAGAPLYF
cdr3_length: 14
d_call: TRBD2
v_call: TRBV3-1/TRBV3-2
clone_size: .
j_call: TRBJ2-5

cdr3_nt: TGCGCCAGCAGCTTGGGTAAGACCCAGTACTTC
cdr3_aa: CASSLGKTQYF
cdr3_length: 11
d_call: .
v_call: TRBV5-1
clone_size: .
j_call: TRBJ2-5

cdr3_nt: TGTGCCAGCAGTTCGACAGGTTATGGCTACACCTTC
cdr3_aa: CASSSTGYGYTF
cdr3_length: 12
d_call: .
v_call: TRBV27
clone_size: once
j_call: TRBJ1-2

cdr3_nt: TGTGCCACCAGCCCCGGAGTCGATAGCAATCAGCCCCAGCATTTT
cdr3_aa: CATSPGVDSNQPQHF
cdr3_length: 15
d_call: .
v_call: TRBV24-1
clone_size: .
j_call: TRBJ1-5

cdr3_nt: TGTGCCAGCAGTGAATATAGGCAGGGCCCCATTGGCTACACCTTC
cdr3_aa: CASSEYRQGPIGYTF
cdr3_length: 15
d_call: .
v_call: TRBV25-1
clone_size: .
j_call: TRBJ1-2

cdr3_nt: TGCGCCAGCAGCCAACAAGTTGACGGGTTTCGGGTAACTAATGAAAAACTGTTTTTT
cdr3_aa: CASSQQVDGFRVTNEKLFF
cdr3_length: 19
d_call: .
v_call: TRBV4-1
clone_size: .
j_call: TRBJ1-4

cdr3_nt: TGCAGCGCTAACCCCACCCCATTATTAGACTATGGCTACACCTTC
cdr3_aa: CSANPTPLLDYGYTF
cdr3_length: 15
d_call: .
v_call: TRBV29-1
clone_size: few
j_call: TRBJ1-2

cdr3_nt: TGTGCCAGCTCACCAAACGGACTAGCGGGGACCGGGGAGCTGTTTTTT
cdr3_aa: CASSPNGLAGTGELFF
cdr3_length: 16
d_call: TRBD2
v_call: TRBV18
clone_size: .
j_call: TRBJ2-2

cdr3_nt: TGTGCCAGCAGTTTCCCCACCCGTGGAAGACAGGGAAGAAACACCATATATTTT
cdr3_aa: CASSFPTRGRQGRNTIYF
cdr3_length: 18
d_call: TRBD1
v_call: TRBV28
clone_size: .
j_call: TRBJ1-3

cdr3_nt: TGCGCCAGCAGCCAAGTCGGGGAAATCTACGAGCAGTACTTC
cdr3_aa: CASSQVGEIYEQYF
cdr3_length: 14
d_call: .
v_call: TRBV4-3
clone_size: .
j_call: TRBJ2-7

cdr3_nt: TGTGCCAGCAGCCAAGGGGAGGGCAATCAGCCCCAGCATTTT
cdr3_aa: CASSQGEGNQPQHF
cdr3_length: 14
d_call: .
v_call: TRBV4-2
clone_size: .
j_call: TRBJ1-5

cdr3_nt: TGTGCCAGCTCACCATTCGGGAGCAAGAACACTGAAGCTTTCTTT
cdr3_aa: CASSPFGSKNTEAFF
cdr3_length: 15
d_call: .
v_call: TRBV18
clone_size: .
j_call: TRBJ1-1

cdr3_nt: TGTGCCAGCAGTCTGACAGGGAACTATGGCTACACCTTC
cdr3_aa: CASSLTGNYGYTF
cdr3_length: 13
d_call: TRBD1
v_call: TRBV6-4
clone_size: .
j_call: TRBJ1-2

cdr3_nt: TGTGCCAGCAGCTGGGGGGGTCGGGACACTGAAGCTTTCTTT
cdr3_aa: CASSWGGRDTEAFF
cdr3_length: 14
d_call: .
v_call: TRBV11-2
clone_size: .
j_call: TRBJ1-1

cdr3_nt: TGTGCCAGCAGTCGGACAGGGAACGGCTACACCTTC
cdr3_aa: CASSRTGNGYTF
cdr3_length: 12
d_call: TRBD1
v_call: TRBV6-1
clone_size: .
j_call: TRBJ1-2

cdr3_nt: TGTGCCAGCAGCTACTCGACAATAGCTTTCTTT
cdr3_aa: CASSYSTIAFF
cdr3_length: 11
d_call: .
v_call: TRBV5-6
clone_size: .
j_call: TRBJ1-1

cdr3_nt: TGCGCCAGCAGCTTGGCCTTGGGAGGGGGACCCTACGAGCAGTACTTC
cdr3_aa: CASSLALGGGPYEQYF
cdr3_length: 16
d_call: .
v_call: TRBV5-1
clone_size: .
j_call: TRBJ2-7

cdr3_nt: TGTGCCAGCAGTTACTCGGGGGGAAGGAACACCATATATTTT
cdr3_aa: CASSYSGGRNTIYF
cdr3_length: 14
d_call: .
v_call: TRBV6-2/TRBV6-3
clone_size: .
j_call: TRBJ1-3

cdr3_nt: TGTGCCAGCAGTTTGGGTCTAGCCGGAGAGACCCAGTACTTC
cdr3_aa: CASSLGLAGETQYF
cdr3_length: 14
d_call: .
v_call: TRBV27
clone_size: .
j_call: TRBJ2-5

cdr3_nt: TGTGCCAGCAGCAATCTAGCGGGTAGCACAGATACGCAGTATTTT
cdr3_aa: CASSNLAGSTDTQYF
cdr3_length: 15
d_call: TRBD2
v_call: TRBV6-5
clone_size: .
j_call: TRBJ2-3

cdr3_nt: TGTGCCAGCTCTGATAGCTCCTACAATGAGCAGTTCTTC
cdr3_aa: CASSDSSYNEQFF
cdr3_length: 13
d_call: .
v_call: TRBV27
clone_size: .
j_call: TRBJ2-1

cdr3_nt: TGTGCCAGTAGCAGGTTGTACAATGAGCAGTTCTTC
cdr3_aa: CASSRLYNEQFF
cdr3_length: 12
d_call: .
v_call: TRBV19
clone_size: .
j_call: TRBJ2-1

cdr3_nt: TGCGCCAGCAGCTTGGGGACAAACTCCTACGAGCAGTACTTC
cdr3_aa: CASSLGTNSYEQYF
cdr3_length: 14
d_call: .
v_call: TRBV5-1
clone_size: .
j_call: TRBJ2-7

cdr3_nt: TGTGCCAGCAGTTTACGGGGGGCGCGGGGCTACACCTTC
cdr3_aa: CASSLRGARGYTF
cdr3_length: 13
d_call: .
v_call: TRBV12-3/TRBV12-4
clone_size: .
j_call: TRBJ1-2

cdr3_nt: TGTGCCAGCCAAGGACAGAACTCCTACGAGCAGTACTTC
cdr3_aa: CASQGQNSYEQYF
cdr3_length: 13
d_call: .
v_call: TRBV6-5
clone_size: .
j_call: TRBJ2-7

cdr3_nt: TGCGCCAGCAGCTTGGAGTCAGTGAACACCGGGGAGCTGTTTTTT
cdr3_aa: CASSLESVNTGELFF
cdr3_length: 15
d_call: .
v_call: TRBV5-1
clone_size: few
j_call: TRBJ2-2

cdr3_nt: TGTGCCAGCAGCCCCGTGGAGCGGAGAGCCGGGGAGCTGTTTTTT
cdr3_aa: CASSPVERRAGELFF
cdr3_length: 15
d_call: .
v_call: TRBV7-2
clone_size: .
j_call: TRBJ2-2

cdr3_nt: TGTGCCAGCAGTTACCTCGGGACTAGCGGGGGTAAGACCCAGTACTTC
cdr3_aa: CASSYLGTSGGKTQYF
cdr3_length: 16
d_call: TRBD2
v_call: TRBV6-2/TRBV6-3
clone_size: once
j_call: TRBJ2-5

cdr3_nt: TGTGCCAGCGGAAGGGGGGGCTTAGCCAAAAACATTCAGTACTTC
cdr3_aa: CASGRGGLAKNIQYF
cdr3_length: 15
d_call: .
v_call: TRBV5-4
clone_size: .
j_call: TRBJ2-4

cdr3_nt: TGTGCCAGCAGCCCGCGCATCGGGACCGGGGAGCTGTTTTTT
cdr3_aa: CASSPRIGTGELFF
cdr3_length: 14
d_call: .
v_call: TRBV7-3
clone_size: .
j_call: TRBJ2-2

cdr3_nt: TGCAGTGCTCGGGGGAGGGAGACCCAGTACTTC
cdr3_aa: CSARGRETQYF
cdr3_length: 11
d_call: .
v_call: TRBV20-1
clone_size: .
j_call: TRBJ2-5

cdr3_nt: TGTGCCAGCAGCTTGATCCCGGGGGGGAACACCATATATTTT
cdr3_aa: CASSLIPGGNTIYF
cdr3_length: 14
d_call: .
v_call: TRBV5-6
clone_size: .
j_call: TRBJ1-3

cdr3_nt: TGTGCCAGCAGCTTGAGTGCCTTGAACACTGAAGCTTTCTTT
cdr3_aa: CASSLSALNTEAFF
cdr3_length: 14
d_call: .
v_call: TRBV7-9
clone_size: .
j_call: TRBJ1-1

cdr3_nt: TGTGCCAGCTCACCAAGAACAGGCCGCACAGATACGCAGTATTTT
cdr3_aa: CASSPRTGRTDTQYF
cdr3_length: 15
d_call: .
v_call: TRBV18
clone_size: .
j_call: TRBJ2-3

cdr3_nt: TGTGCCAGCAGTGAGGAGACAGACGCCTACAATGAGCAGTTCTTC
cdr3_aa: CASSEETDAYNEQFF
cdr3_length: 15
d_call: .
v_call: TRBV2
clone_size: .
j_call: TRBJ2-1

cdr3_nt: TGTGCCAGCAGTTACGGGGGGTCGTATGGCTACACCTTC
cdr3_aa: CASSYGGSYGYTF
cdr3_length: 13
d_call: .
v_call: TRBV6-5
clone_size: .
j_call: TRBJ1-2

cdr3_nt: TGTGCCAGCAGCTTCGGGACAGGGGAGTACGAGCAGTACTTC
cdr3_aa: CASSFGTGEYEQYF
cdr3_length: 14
d_call: TRBD1
v_call: TRBV5-6
clone_size: once
j_call: TRBJ2-7

cdr3_nt: TGTGCCAGCAGTGAATTTCTAGCGGGGGGGGTCAATGAGCAGTTCTTC
cdr3_aa: CASSEFLAGGVNEQFF
cdr3_length: 16
d_call: TRBD2
v_call: TRBV25-1
clone_size: .
j_call: TRBJ2-1

cdr3_nt: TGTGCCAGCAGCCAAGCTGGGCGGGTGGGAAACACCATATATTTT
cdr3_aa: CASSQAGRVGNTIYF
cdr3_length: 15
d_call: .
v_call: TRBV14
clone_size: .
j_call: TRBJ1-3

cdr3_nt: TGTGCCAGCAGTTACTCCGACAGGGGCGAGCAGTACTTC
cdr3_aa: CASSYSDRGEQYF
cdr3_length: 13
d_call: TRBD1
v_call: TRBV6-2/TRBV6-3
clone_size: .
j_call: TRBJ2-7

cdr3_nt: TGTGCCAGTGGCTCAGGGGGCGCAGATACGCAGTATTTT
cdr3_aa: CASGSGGADTQYF
cdr3_length: 13
d_call: TRBD1
v_call: TRBV19
clone_size: once
j_call: TRBJ2-3

cdr3_nt: TGTGCCAGCAGCTTACCGGGCCAAGAGACCCAGTACTTC
cdr3_aa: CASSLPGQETQYF
cdr3_length: 13
d_call: .
v_call: TRBV7-9
clone_size: .
j_call: TRBJ2-5

cdr3_nt: TGTGCCAGCAGTCTTTGGACTAGCGGGGTCCAAGAGACCCAGTACTTC
cdr3_aa: CASSLWTSGVQETQYF
cdr3_length: 16
d_call: TRBD2
v_call: TRBV3-1/TRBV3-2
clone_size: .
j_call: TRBJ2-5

cdr3_nt: TGTGCCAGCAGTTACTTGACAGGGGTCGACTATGGCTACACCTTC
cdr3_aa: CASSYLTGVDYGYTF
cdr3_length: 15
d_call: TRBD1
v_call: TRBV6-5
clone_size: .
j_call: TRBJ1-2

cdr3_nt: TGTGCCAGCTCACCACCGGGACAGGGTGAGACCCAGTACTTC
cdr3_aa: CASSPPGQGETQYF
cdr3_length: 14
d_call: TRBD1
v_call: TRBV18
clone_size: .
j_call: TRBJ2-5

cdr3_nt: TGTGCCAGCAGCCAAGGGAGTTTGGTGAACACTGAAGCTTTCTTT
cdr3_aa: CASSQGSLVNTEAFF
cdr3_length: 15
d_call: .
v_call: TRBV3-1/TRBV3-2
clone_size: .
j_call: TRBJ1-1

cdr3_nt: TGTGCCAGCAGCTTTGGACAGCTCACCTACGAGCAGTACTTC
cdr3_aa: CASSFGQLTYEQYF
cdr3_length: 14
d_call: .
v_call: TRBV5-6
clone_size: .
j_call: TRBJ2-7

cdr3_nt: TGTGCCAGCAGTTTTAAGGAGGGTGAAAAACTGTTTTTT
cdr3_aa: CASSFKEGEKLFF
cdr3_length: 13
d_call: .
v_call: TRBV12-3/TRBV12-4
clone_size: .
j_call: TRBJ1-4

cdr3_nt: TGTGCCATCGGGGGAGGGACTGAAGCTTTCTTT
cdr3_aa: CAIGGGTEAFF
cdr3_length: 11
d_call: .
v_call: TRBV10-3
clone_size: .
j_call: TRBJ1-1